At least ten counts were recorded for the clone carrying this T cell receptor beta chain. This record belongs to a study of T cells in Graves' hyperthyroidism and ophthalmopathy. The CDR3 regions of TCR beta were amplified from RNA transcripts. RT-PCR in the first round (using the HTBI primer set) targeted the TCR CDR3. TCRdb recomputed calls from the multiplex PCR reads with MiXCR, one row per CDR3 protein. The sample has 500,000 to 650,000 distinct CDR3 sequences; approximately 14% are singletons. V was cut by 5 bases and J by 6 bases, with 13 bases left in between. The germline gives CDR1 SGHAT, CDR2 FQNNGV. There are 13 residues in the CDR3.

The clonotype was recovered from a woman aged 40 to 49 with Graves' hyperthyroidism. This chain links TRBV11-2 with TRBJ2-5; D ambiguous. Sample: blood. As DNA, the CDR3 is TGTGCCAGCAGCCCCCAGTTTCCGAAGACCCAGTACTTC. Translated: CASSPQFPKTQYF. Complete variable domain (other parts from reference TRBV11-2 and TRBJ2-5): EAGVAQSPRYKIIEKRQSVAFWCNPISGHATLYWYQQILGQGPKLLIQFQNNGVVDDSQLPKDRFSAERLKGVDSTLKIQPAKLEDSAVYLCASSPQFPKTQYFGPGTRLLVL.